This T cell receptor beta chain derives from a study of molecular identifiers for immune sequencing clone quantification (dated by TCRdb to 2017 to 2018). The study in broad terms: For a replicate experiment, the RNA from either roughly 18,000 or 92,000 naive CD8 T cells was divided into five aliquots, and four of those aliquots went on to sequencing. This methods study used CD8 T cells to benchmark TCR RNA copy counting and molecular-identifier clustering-based TCR repertoire sequencing (MIDCIRS).

The CDR3 sequence holds 14 residues, the cysteine and phenylalanine included. The CDR3 DNA has 42 bases and is translated from base 1. V is shortened by 5 bases, J by 4 bases, and the region joining them spans 12 bases. Receptor amplification or capture employed PCR. TCRdb names Illumina HiSeq 4000 as the instrument used. Bulk TCR libraries were generated as previously described, with the TCR primers listed in Table S5 used. The Qiagen AllPrep DNA/RNA kit was used to purify total RNA. Before any analysis, reads coming from multiple sequencing runs of the same library were combined into one pool. The authors processed their data as follows. Reads were retained only if their TCR constant sequence matched exactly, and those retained reads were trimmed to 150 nt and grouped according to their 12-nt molecular barcodes. Reads inside each barcode group were sub-clustered using a 15% Levenshtein threshold, and a quality-weighted consensus sequence was constructed for each RNA molecule. Non-functional sequences were filtered out, along with any lower-count sequence sitting one edit away from another sequence. Barcode sub-clusters with fewer than 20% of the maximum read count were removed, based on fitting two negative binomial distributions. TCRdb reanalyzed the raw reads on its own, using fastp at Q25 for trimming and MiXCR for clone calling, and kept in-frame beta chains. Records with the same CDR3 protein are collapsed into one entry carrying the most frequent genes and DNA. These V and J calls are TCRdb output, not the study's own analysis. This sample is represented by a few hundred thousand distinct CDR3 sequences; around 21% of them were singletons. The leading ten clones occupy approximately 0.8% of the sample.

Naive CD8 T cell libraries were made from roughly 18,000 to 920,000 sorted cells using 10%, 30% or 50% of purified RNA. Naive CD8 T cells were FACS-sorted as CD8+CD4-CCR7+CD45RA+ on a BD FACSAria II into RLT Plus buffer. To test detection sensitivity, Jurkat RNA equal to 10 or so TCR copies was added to samples of roughly 18,000-1,100,000 naive CD8 T cells. Enrichment of CD8 T cells was done with RosetteSep CD8+ T Cell Enrichment Cocktail plus Ficoll-Paque, and ACK red cell lysis came afterward. As to this clonotype: The specificity of this receptor is unknown. Qualities for individual bases were not recorded, and no much larger clone is one base off.

Beyond this particular receptor, the publication reports: In CMV-specific effector cells, over 99% of molecules were held by clones above 20 RNA copies, whereas under 1% of molecules were held by such clones in naive cells. A single cell's worth of spiked-in Jurkat TCR RNA was reported detectable even among 850,000 to 1,000,000 naive CD8 T cells. Roughly 3 recovered TCR RNA copies per cell were obtained by modeling, versus about 9 by digital PCR, implying a capture efficiency of 25% to 30%. The naive libraries included spiked-in Jurkat TCR RNA (more than nine copies' worth), and this Jurkat TCR RNA is not part of the donor repertoire. Without barcode sub-clustering, chimeric consensus sequences inflated TCR diversity; chimeras reached as high as 47%. Identical TCR molecules sharing a barcode could cause highly expanded clone sizes to be underestimated.

The sequenced sample was naive CD8+ T cells from blood, with Jurkat cell RNA spiked in. The sample's cell subset or site label, in plain terms: FACS-sorted CD8+CD4-CCR7+CD45RA+ naive T cells. This clonotype was obtained from a human donor in good health. Some libraries in this study had Jurkat cell RNA spiked in. The V gene is TRBV12-3 or TRBV12-4 and the J gene is TRBJ1-5, with the D gene call left open. The nucleotide sequence reads TGTGCCAGCAGTGCGCTGGGAAATAATCAGCCCCAGCATTTT. It specifies CASSALGNNQPQHF.